This T cell receptor beta chain was recorded in a study of CD8 T cells in Susac syndrome. TCR beta was sequenced from blood CD8+ and CD4+ T cells. Patients with stable or active relapsing-remitting disease, all of them treatment-naive, made up the multiple sclerosis controls. Negative isolation was applied to CD8+ and CD4+ T cells, and FACS enrichment was applied to TEMRA cells. In its sample, this clonotype was seen a few times. Random-hexamer reverse transcription was applied to about 0.5 to 1 ug RNA. Amplification of the TCR beta CDR3 was carried out by immunoSEQ multiplex PCR, which spanned a total of 54 Vbeta and 13 Jbeta segments. TCRdb passed the immunoSEQ multiplex PCR reads through MiXCR, listing each CDR3 protein once. The sample yields some 260,000 distinct CDR3 sequences, just over 90% seen once. The sequence came from a human donor with multiple sclerosis. The sample taken for sequencing was CD4+ T cells from PBMCs.

CDR3 protein: CASSLQGYGYTF. The CDR3 nucleotides are TGTGCCAGCAGTTTACAGGGGTATGGCTACACCTTC. The chain combines TRBV12-3 or TRBV12-4 with TRBJ1-2; tentatively, D is TRBD1 (6 bases). The V and J ends lost 2 bases and 5 bases respectively, with 6 bases between them. The CDR3 has 12 amino acids.